The 17 T cell receptor beta chains presented below share a single source sample, sequenced in a study of blood T cell repertoires in COVID-19 (dated by TCRdb to about 2020). Library creation used the immunoSEQ multiplex PCR assay. TCRdb re-hosts the immuneACCESS table, in-frame sequences only. Its copies lack some clones; in the studies checked, an unresolved V gene accounts for under half of them, and the cause for the rest is not known. The sample profile shows some 62,000 clones; about 82% of them were found once. The ten biggest clones cover less than 4.5% of the sample. Sequences were obtained from PBMCs or T cells enriched from blood (not recorded which). The receptors were gathered from a woman aged 40 to 55 with acute COVID-19.

The gene calls are TRBV28 and TRBJ2-7; 11 positions agree with TRBD2. CDR1 and CDR2 from the germline V gene are MDHEN and SYDVKM. V trimming: 6 bases; J trimming: 0 bases; junction bases outside the gene matches: 7. This CDR3 spans 16 amino acids. CDR3 sequence: CASSHLTSGNSYEQYF. CDR3 DNA sequence: TGTGCCAGCAGCCACTTGACTAGCGGGAACTCCTACGAGCAGTACTTC. Full variable domain (rest looked up from reference TRBV28 and TRBJ2-7): DVKVTQSSRYLVKRTGEKVFLECVQDMDHENMFWYRQDPGLGLRLIYFSYDVKMKEKGDIPEGYSVSREKKERFSLILESASTNQTSMYLCASSHLTSGNSYEQYFGPGTRLTVT.

V usage is TRBV9 and J usage is TRBJ2-1; 7 bases align to TRBD2. There are 15 residues in the CDR3. Germline loops: CDR1 SGDLS, CDR2 YYNGEE. Trimming cost V 0 bases and J 2 bases; bases outside gene matches: 2. This CDR3 reads CASSVGGGAYNEQFF. CDR3 sequence (DNA): TGTGCCAGCAGCGTAGGCGGGGGAGCCTACAATGAGCAGTTCTTC.

The rearrangement links TRBV4-1 to TRBJ1-2, with 7 bases aligning to TRBD1. The V and J ends lost 2 bases and 4 bases, in that order; junction bases with no gene match: 10. From germline, CDR1 is MGHRA and CDR2 YSYEKL. The CDR3 is 16 amino acids. CDR3 sequence (DNA): TGCGCCAGCAGCCAAAACGTAAGGGGGCTCAGCTATGGCTACACCTTC. Amino acids: CASSQNVRGLSYGYTF.

The chain has TRBV2 and TRBJ1-6; D ambiguous. The CDR3 runs to 14 residues. The V gene's germline CDR1 is SNHLY and CDR2 FYNNEI. Trimming cost V 7 bases and J 7 bases, with 14 bases left between them. The CDR3 region has the DNA TGTGCCAGCATACCCCGCGGCAGAAATTCACCCCTCCACTTT. Residues: CASIPRGRNSPLHF.

V gene TRBV4-1 combines with J gene TRBJ2-7; 13 nucleotides align to TRBD2. The germline gives CDR1 MGHRA, CDR2 YSYEKL. V lost 1 base and J lost 3; bases outside the gene matches: 9. The CDR3 is made up of 18 amino acids. CDR3 coding DNA: TGCGCCAGCAGCCAAGTGGTGCTCGGACTAGCGGGAGTCTACGAGCAGTACTTC. Translated: CASSQVVLGLAGVYEQYF.

The chain has TRBV16 and TRBJ1-5; D unclear. V shed 4 bases and J shed 3 bases, with 7 bases lying between them. The germline CDR1 and CDR2 sequences are KGHSY and FQNENV. There are 13 residues in the CDR3. Here the CDR3 DNA reads TGTGCCAGCAGCCCACAGCCCAATCAGCCCCAGCATTTT. It encodes CASSPQPNQPQHF. Together with reference TRBV16 and TRBJ1-5, the CDR3 gives the full variable domain: GEEVAQTPKHLVRGEGQKAKLYCAPIKGHSYVFWYQQVLKNEFKFLISFQNENVFDETGMPKERFSAKCLPNSPCSLEIQATKLEDSAVYFCASSPQPNQPQHFGDGTRLSIL.

The rearrangement uses TRBV5-6 and TRBJ1-1; 7 positions agree with TRBD1. Per germline, CDR1 SGHDT and CDR2 YYEEEE. Trimming cost V 1 base and J 5 bases; bases outside gene matches: 14. This CDR3 has 17 residues. The CDR3 coding sequence is TGTGCCAGCAGCTTGCCCTGGGACAGTGGAAGGGATACTGAAGCTTTCTTT. Translating gives CASSLPWDSGRDTEAFF.

This clone has a single count. This chain links TRBV5-4 with TRBJ1-6; a weak D match, TRBD1 (5 bases). There are 12 residues in the CDR3. Germline V gene sequence: CDR1 SGHNT, CDR2 YYREEE (reference sequence). The ends were cut back, 3 bases at V and 11 bases at J, with 9 bases in the middle. The CDR3 spells CASSSQGTPLHF. The CDR3, as DNA: TGTGCCAGCAGCTCCCAGGGAACACCCCTCCACTTT.

Here the CDR3 DNA reads TGCGCCAGCAGCCGTACACTAGCGGGAGGGGGAGATGAGCAGTTCTTC. It is translated as CASSRTLAGGGDEQFF. The rearrangement joins TRBV5-1 to TRBJ2-1; 13 bases line up with TRBD2. The CDR3 has 16 residues. Germline V lookup: CDR1 SGHRS, CDR2 YFSETQ. J gave up 8 bases and V 4 bases, and 9 bases lay outside the gene matches.

The V and J genes are TRBV5-6 and TRBJ1-2; TRBD1 is a possible D gene (6 bases). Germline lookup yields CDR1 SGHDT and CDR2 YYEEEE. This CDR3 has 12 amino acids. V lost 4 bases, J lost 8 bases, and 12 bases lay in between. The CDR3 DNA sequence: TGTGCCAGCAGCCTGGGGGCAAAAGGCTACACCTTC. It translates to CASSLGAKGYTF. Looking up the rest from reference TRBV5-6 and TRBJ1-2 gives the full variable domain: DAGVTQSPTHLIKTRGQQVTLRCSPKSGHDTVSWYQQALGQGPQFIFQYYEEEERQRGNFPDRFSGHQFPNYSSELNVNALLLGDSALYLCASSLGAKGYTFGSGTRLTVV.

This chain uses TRBV28 with TRBJ2-7; TRBD1 agrees at 9 bases. The CDR3 loop spans 16 amino acids. V shed 6 bases and J 1 base; nucleotides not matched to a gene: 10. Germline CDR1 reads MDHEN; CDR2 reads SYDVKM. For the CDR3, the DNA is TGTGCCAGCAGGTCGCCGGGACAGGGAGGGTCCTACGAGCAGTACTTC. Amino acid sequence: CASRSPGQGGSYEQYF.

There are a few counts of this clone. Here the CDR3 reads CASRTGGELHSGNTIYF. The DNA of the CDR3 is TGTGCCAGCCGGACTGGGGGGGAACTCCACTCTGGAAACACCATATATTTT. V and J are TRBV28 and TRBJ1-3, with D perhaps matching TRBD1 (5 bases). V lost 8 bases to trimming and J lost 0 bases, with 20 bases between them. The CDR3 consists of 17 residues. Germline V gene sequence: CDR1 MDHEN, CDR2 SYDVKM.

A few counts support this clone. The chain employs TRBV4-1 and TRBJ2-7; a weak D match, TRBD2 (6 bases). V lost 1 base and J 3 bases, leaving 13 bases between the germline ends. This CDR3 has 15 residues. Germline CDR1 and CDR2: MGHRA and YSYEKL. CDR3 bases: TGCGCCAGCAGCCAAGGGGGGGACTCCCACTACGAGCAGTACTTC. Translating it yields CASSQGGDSHYEQYF.

This sequence joins TRBV28 and TRBJ1-1, with 7 bases that match TRBD1. V gave up 6 bases and J gave up 7 bases; unmatched junction bases: 8. This CDR3 is 13 amino acids long. Germline lookup yields CDR1 MDHEN and CDR2 SYDVKM. CDR3 sequence: CASSMGQIGEAFF. CDR3 coding DNA: TGTGCCAGCAGCATGGGACAGATCGGTGAAGCTTTCTTT.

This clone has just one count. The CDR3 is CATSDLRWDRSNTIYF. For the CDR3, the DNA is TGTGCCACCAGTGATTTGCGATGGGACAGGTCAAACACCATATATTTT. The J gene is TRBJ1-3, the V gene TRBV24-1, with TRBD1 matching over 8 bases. V shed 0 bases, J shed 6 bases, and the junction held 6 bases outside the gene matches. This CDR3 has 16 amino acids. Germline values: CDR1 KGHDR, CDR2 SFDVKD.

The chain recombines TRBV11-3 with TRBJ2-3; 14 nucleotides agree with TRBD2. Germline V gene data show CDR1 as SGHNT and CDR2 as YENEEA. Trimming at V came to 11 bases and at J to 2 bases, leaving 12 bases not matched to a gene. There are 17 residues in the CDR3. CDR3 residues: CASGLAGDRSFTDTQYF. The CDR3 DNA follows: TGTGCCTCGGGACTAGCGGGAGATCGGTCGTTCACAGATACGCAGTATTTT.

In its sample, this clone was seen a few times. The chain recombines TRBV27 with TRBJ1-1; maybe TRBD1 (5 bases). Germline-derived CDR1 and CDR2 are MNHEY and SMNVEV (reference sequence). The CDR3 covers 15 residues. The germline V and J ends were trimmed by 5 bases and 0 bases, with 13 bases remaining between them. This CDR3 reads CASSLRRGMNTEAFF. Here the CDR3 DNA reads TGTGCCAGCAGTCTCAGACGGGGGATGAACACTGAAGCTTTCTTT.